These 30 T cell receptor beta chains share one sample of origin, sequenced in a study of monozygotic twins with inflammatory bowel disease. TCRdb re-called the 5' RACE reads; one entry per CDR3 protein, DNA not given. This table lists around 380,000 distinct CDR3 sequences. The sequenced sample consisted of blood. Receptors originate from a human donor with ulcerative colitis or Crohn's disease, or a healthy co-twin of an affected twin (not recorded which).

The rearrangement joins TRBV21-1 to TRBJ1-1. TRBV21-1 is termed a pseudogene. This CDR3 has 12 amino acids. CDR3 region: CATSDVSTEAFF.

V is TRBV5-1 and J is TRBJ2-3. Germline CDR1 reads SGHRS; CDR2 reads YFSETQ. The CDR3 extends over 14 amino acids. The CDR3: CASSFGYLGDTQYF. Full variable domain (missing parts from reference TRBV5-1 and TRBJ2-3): KAGVTQTPRYLIKTRGQQVTLSCSPISGHRSVSWYQQTPGQGLQFLFEYFSETQRNKGNFPGRFSGRQFSNSRSEMNVSTLELGDSALYLCASSFGYLGDTQYFGPGTRLTVL.

The CDR3 loop is CASSGRLGDAASNQPQHF. This sequence joins TRBV12-3 or TRBV12-4 and TRBJ1-5; TCRdb proposes TRBD1, but this gene call is untestable without DNA. CDR3 length: 18 amino acids.

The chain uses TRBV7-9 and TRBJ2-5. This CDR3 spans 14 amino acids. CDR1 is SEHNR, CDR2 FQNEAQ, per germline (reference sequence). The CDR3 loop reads CASSLALMQETQYF.

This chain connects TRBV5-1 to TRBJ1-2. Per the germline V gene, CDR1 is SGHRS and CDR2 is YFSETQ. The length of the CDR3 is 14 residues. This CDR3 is CASSPQGRGYGYTF. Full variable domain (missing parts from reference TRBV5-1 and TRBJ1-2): KAGVTQTPRYLIKTRGQQVTLSCSPISGHRSVSWYQQTPGQGLQFLFEYFSETQRNKGNFPGRFSGRQFSNSRSEMNVSTLELGDSALYLCASSPQGRGYGYTFGSGTRLTVV.

The chain's CDR3 is CASSRASSGFF. V and J are TRBV28 and TRBJ1-1. CDR3 length: 11 amino acids. Germline V gene data show CDR1 as MDHEN and CDR2 as SYDVKM.

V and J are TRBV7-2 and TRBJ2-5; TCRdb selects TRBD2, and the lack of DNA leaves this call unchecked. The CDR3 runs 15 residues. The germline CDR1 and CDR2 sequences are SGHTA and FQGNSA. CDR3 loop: CASSLAGGTQETQYF.

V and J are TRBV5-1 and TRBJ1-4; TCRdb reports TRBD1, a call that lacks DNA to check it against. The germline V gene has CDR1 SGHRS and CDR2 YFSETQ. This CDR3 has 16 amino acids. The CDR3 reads CASSLAGRGGGEKLFF.

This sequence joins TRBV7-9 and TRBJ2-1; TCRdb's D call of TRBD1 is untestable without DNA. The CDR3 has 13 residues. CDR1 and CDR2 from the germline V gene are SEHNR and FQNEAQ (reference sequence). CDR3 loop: CASRSSGGGQQFF.

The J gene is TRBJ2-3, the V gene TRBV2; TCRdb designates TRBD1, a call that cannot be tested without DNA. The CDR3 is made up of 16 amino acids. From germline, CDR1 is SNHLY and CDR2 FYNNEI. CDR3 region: CASRGLIGGGTDTQYF.

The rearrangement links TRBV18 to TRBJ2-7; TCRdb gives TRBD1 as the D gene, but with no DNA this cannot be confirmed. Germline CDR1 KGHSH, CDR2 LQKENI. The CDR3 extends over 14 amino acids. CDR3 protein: CASSPQQGAHEQYF.

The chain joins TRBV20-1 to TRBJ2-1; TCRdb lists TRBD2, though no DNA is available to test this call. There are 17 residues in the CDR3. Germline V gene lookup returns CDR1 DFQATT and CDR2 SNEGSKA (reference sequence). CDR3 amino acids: CSASRPVGRSEYNEQFF.

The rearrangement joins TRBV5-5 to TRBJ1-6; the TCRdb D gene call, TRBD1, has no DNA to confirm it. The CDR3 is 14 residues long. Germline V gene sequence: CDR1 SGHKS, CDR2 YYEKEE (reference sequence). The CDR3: CASTTTGTNSPLHF.

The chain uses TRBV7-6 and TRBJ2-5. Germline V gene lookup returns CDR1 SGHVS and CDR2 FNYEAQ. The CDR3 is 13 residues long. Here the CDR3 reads CASSLANQETQYF.

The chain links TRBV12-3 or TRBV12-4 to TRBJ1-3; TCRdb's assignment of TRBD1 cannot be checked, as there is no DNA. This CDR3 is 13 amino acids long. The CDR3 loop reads CASTLGAGNTIYF.

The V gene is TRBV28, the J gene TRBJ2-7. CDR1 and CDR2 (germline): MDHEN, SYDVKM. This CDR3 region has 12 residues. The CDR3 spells CASAESYYEQYF. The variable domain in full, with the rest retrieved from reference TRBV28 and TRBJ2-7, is DVKVTQSSRYLVKRTGEKVFLECVQDMDHENMFWYRQDPGLGLRLIYFSYDVKMKEKGDIPEGYSVSREKKERFSLILESASTNQTSMYLCASAESYYEQYFGPGTRLTVT.

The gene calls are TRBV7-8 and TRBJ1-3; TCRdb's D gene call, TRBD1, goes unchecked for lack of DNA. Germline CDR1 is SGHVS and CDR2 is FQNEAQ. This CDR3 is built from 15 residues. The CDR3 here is CASSLQGNSGNTIYF.

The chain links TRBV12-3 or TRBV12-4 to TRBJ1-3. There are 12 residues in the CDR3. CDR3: CASSLWAHTIYF.

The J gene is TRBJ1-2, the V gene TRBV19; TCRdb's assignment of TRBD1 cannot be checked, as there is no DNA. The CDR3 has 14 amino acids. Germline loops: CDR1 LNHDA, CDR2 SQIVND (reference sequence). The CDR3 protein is CASSIDLGRGGYTF.

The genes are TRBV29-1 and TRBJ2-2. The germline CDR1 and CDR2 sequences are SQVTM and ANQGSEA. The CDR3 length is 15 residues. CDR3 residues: CSVSRGNANTGELFF.

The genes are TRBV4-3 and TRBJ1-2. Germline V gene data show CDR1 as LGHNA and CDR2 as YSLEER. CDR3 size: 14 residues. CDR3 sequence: CASSQELVSHGYTF.

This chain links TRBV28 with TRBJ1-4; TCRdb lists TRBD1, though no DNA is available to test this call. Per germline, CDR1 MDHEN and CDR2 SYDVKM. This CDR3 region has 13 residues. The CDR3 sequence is CASSPPGTEKLFF.

This CDR3 is CASSPRDRYNYGYTF. This sequence joins TRBV13 and TRBJ1-2; TCRdb selects TRBD1, and the lack of DNA leaves this call unchecked. Germline assignment: CDR1 PRHDT and CDR2 FYEKMQ (reference sequence). The CDR3 loop spans 15 amino acids.

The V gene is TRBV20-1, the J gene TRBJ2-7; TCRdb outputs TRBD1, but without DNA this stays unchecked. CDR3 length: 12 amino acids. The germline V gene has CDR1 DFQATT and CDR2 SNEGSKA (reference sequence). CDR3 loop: CSASPELQEQYF.

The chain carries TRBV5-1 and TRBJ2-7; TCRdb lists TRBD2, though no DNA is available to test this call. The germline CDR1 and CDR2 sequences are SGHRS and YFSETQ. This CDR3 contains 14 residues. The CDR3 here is CASSGTSGRVEQYF. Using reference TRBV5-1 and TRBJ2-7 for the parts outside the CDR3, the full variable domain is KAGVTQTPRYLIKTRGQQVTLSCSPISGHRSVSWYQQTPGQGLQFLFEYFSETQRNKGNFPGRFSGRQFSNSRSEMNVSTLELGDSALYLCASSGTSGRVEQYFGPGTRLTVT.

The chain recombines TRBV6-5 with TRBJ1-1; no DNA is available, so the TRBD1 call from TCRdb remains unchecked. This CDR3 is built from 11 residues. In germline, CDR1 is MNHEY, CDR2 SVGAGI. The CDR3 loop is CASSQGTEAFF.

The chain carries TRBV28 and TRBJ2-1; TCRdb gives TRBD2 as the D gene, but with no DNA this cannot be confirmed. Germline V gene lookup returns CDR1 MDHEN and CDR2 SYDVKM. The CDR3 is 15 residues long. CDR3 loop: CASRGSGPSYNEQFF. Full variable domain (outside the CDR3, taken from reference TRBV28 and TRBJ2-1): DVKVTQSSRYLVKRTGEKVFLECVQDMDHENMFWYRQDPGLGLRLIYFSYDVKMKEKGDIPEGYSVSREKKERFSLILESASTNQTSMYLCASRGSGPSYNEQFFGPGTRLTVL.

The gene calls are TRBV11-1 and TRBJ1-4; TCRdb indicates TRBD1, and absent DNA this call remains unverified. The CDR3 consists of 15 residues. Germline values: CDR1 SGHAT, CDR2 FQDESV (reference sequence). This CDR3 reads CASSHRVTTNEKLFF.

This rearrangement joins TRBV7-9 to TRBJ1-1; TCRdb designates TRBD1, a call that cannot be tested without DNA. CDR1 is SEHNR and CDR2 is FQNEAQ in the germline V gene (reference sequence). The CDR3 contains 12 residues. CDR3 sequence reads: CASGGINTEAFF.

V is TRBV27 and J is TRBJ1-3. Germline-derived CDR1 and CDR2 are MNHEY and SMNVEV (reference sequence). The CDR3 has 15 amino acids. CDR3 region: CASSPDRTSGNTIYF.